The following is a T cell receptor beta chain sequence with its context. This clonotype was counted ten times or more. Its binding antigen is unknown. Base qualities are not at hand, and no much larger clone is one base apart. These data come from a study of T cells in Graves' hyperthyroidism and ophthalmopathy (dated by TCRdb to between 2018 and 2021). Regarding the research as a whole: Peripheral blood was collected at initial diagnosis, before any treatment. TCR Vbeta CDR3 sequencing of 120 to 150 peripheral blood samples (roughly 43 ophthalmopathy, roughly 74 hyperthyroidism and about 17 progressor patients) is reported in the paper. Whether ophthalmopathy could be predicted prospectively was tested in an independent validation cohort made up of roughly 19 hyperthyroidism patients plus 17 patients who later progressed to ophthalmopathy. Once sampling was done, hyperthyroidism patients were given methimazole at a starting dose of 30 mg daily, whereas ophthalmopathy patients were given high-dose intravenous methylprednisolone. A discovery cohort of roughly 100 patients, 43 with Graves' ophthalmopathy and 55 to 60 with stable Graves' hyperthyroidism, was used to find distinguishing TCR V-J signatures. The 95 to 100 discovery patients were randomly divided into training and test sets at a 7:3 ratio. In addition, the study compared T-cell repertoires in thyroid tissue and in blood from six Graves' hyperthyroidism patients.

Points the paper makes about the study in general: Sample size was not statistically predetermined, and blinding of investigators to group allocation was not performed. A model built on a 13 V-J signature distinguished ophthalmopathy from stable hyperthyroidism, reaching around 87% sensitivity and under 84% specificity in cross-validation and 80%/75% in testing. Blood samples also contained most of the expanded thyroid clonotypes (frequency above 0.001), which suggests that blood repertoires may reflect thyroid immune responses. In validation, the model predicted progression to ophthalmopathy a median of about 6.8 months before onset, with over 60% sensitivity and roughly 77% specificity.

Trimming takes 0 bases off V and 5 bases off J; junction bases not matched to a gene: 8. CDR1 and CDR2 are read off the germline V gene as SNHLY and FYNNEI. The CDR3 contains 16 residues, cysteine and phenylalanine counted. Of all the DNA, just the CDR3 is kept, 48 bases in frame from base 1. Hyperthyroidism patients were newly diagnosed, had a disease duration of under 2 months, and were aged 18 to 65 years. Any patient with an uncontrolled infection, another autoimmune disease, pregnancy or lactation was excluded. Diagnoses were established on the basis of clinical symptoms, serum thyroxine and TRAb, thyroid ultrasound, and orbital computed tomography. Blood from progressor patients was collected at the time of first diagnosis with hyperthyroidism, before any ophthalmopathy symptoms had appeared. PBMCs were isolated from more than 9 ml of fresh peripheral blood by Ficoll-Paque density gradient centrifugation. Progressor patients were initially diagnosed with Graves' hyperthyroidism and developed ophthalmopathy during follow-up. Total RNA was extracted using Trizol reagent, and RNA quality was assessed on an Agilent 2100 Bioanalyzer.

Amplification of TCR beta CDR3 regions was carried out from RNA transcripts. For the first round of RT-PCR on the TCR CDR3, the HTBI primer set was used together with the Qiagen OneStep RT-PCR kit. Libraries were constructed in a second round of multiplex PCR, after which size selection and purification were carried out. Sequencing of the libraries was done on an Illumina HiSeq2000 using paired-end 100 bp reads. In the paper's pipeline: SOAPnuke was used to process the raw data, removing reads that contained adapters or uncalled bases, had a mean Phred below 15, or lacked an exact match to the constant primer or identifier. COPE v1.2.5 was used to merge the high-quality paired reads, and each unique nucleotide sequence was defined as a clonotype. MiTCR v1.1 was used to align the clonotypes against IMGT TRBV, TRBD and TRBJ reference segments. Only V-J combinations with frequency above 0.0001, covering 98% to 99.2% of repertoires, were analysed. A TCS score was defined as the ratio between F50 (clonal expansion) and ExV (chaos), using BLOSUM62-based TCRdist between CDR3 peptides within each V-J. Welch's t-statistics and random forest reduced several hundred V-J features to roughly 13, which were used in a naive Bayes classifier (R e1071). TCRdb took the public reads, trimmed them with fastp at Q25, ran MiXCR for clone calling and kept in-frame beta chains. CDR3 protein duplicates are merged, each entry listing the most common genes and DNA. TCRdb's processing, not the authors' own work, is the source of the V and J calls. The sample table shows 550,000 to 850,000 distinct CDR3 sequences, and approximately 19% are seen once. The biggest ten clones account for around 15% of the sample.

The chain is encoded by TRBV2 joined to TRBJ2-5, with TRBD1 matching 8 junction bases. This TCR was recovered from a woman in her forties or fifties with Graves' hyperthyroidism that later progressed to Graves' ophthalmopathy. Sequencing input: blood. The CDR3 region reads CASSEALVRGLETQYF. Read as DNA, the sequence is TGTGCCAGCAGTGAAGCGCTTGTCAGGGGGCTTGAGACCCAGTACTTC.